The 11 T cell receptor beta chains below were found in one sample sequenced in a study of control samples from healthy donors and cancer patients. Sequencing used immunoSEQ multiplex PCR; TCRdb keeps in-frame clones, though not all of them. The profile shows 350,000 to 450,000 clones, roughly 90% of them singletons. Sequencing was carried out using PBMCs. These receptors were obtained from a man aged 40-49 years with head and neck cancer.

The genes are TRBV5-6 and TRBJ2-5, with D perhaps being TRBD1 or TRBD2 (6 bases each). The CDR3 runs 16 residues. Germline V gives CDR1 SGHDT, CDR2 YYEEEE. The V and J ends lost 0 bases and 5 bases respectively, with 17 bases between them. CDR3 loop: CASSLGSGGLGETQYF. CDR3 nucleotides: TGTGCCAGCAGCTTGGGGTCTGGGGGGCTGGGTGAGACCCAGTACTTC.

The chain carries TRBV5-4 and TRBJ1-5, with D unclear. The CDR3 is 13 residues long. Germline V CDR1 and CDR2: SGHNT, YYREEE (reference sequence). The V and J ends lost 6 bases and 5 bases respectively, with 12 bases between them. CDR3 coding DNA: TGTGCCAGCATTTACCCATGGGATCAGCCCCAGCATTTT. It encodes CASIYPWDQPQHF.

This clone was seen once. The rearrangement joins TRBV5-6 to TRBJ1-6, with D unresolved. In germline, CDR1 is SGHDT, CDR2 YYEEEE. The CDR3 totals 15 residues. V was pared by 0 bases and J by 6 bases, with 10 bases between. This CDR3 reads CASSLGLPPNSPLHF. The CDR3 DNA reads TGTGCCAGCAGCTTGGGACTACCCCCTAATTCACCCCTCCACTTT.

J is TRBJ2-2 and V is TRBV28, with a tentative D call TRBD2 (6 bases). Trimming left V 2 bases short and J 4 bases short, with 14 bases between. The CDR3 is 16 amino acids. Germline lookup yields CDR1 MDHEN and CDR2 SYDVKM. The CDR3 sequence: CASSLAGQVRTGELFF. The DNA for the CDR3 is TGTGCCAGCAGTTTAGCGGGGCAGGTTCGCACCGGGGAGCTGTTTTTT.

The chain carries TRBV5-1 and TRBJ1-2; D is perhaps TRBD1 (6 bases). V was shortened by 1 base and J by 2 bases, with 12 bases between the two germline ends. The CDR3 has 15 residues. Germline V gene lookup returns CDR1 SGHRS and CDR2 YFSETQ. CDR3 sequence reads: CASSLLLTGNYGYTF. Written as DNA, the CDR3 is TGCGCCAGCAGCTTGTTGCTGACAGGCAACTATGGCTACACCTTC.

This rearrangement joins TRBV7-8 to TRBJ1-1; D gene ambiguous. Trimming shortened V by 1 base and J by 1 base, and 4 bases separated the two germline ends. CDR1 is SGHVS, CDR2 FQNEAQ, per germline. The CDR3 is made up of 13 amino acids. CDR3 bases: TGTGCCAGCAGCTTAGGACAGAACACTGAAGCTTTCTTT. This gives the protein CASSLGQNTEAFF.

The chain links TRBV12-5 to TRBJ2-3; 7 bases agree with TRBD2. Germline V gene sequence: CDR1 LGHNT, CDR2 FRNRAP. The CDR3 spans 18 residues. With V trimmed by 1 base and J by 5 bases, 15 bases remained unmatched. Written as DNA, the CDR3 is TGTGCTAGTGGTTTGGGGGCCGCGACTAGCTGGGCTGAAGATACGCAGTATTTT. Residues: CASGLGAATSWAEDTQYF.

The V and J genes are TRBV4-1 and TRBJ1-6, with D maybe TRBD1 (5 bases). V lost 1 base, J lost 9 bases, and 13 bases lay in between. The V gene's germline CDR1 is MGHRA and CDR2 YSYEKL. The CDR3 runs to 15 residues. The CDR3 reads CASSQATGLVSPLHF. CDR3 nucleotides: TGCGCCAGCAGCCAAGCTACGGGGCTTGTTTCACCCCTCCACTTT.

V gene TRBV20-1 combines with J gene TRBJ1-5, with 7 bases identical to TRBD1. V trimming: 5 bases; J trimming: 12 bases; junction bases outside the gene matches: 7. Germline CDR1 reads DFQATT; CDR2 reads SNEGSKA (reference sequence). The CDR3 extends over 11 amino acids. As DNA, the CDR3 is TGCAGTGCTCAGGGGGGGGACCACCAGCATTTT. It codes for CSAQGGDHQHF.

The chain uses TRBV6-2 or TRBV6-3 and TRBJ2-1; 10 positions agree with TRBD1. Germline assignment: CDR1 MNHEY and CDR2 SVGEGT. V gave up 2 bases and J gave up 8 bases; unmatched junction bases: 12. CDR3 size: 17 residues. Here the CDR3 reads CASSYPVDRGPYDEQFF. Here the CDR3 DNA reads TGTGCCAGCAGTTACCCGGTCGACAGGGGGCCCTATGATGAGCAGTTCTTC.

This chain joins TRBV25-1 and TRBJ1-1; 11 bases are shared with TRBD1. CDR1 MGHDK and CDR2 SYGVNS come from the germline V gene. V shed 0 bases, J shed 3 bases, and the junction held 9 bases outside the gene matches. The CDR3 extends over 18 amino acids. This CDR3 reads CASSEYMFGQGAHTEAFF. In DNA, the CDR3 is TGTGCCAGCAGTGAATATATGTTCGGACAGGGGGCACACACTGAAGCTTTCTTT.